Reported below is one TCR beta chain. This sample was taken from a study of blood T cell repertoires in COVID-19. Overall study: Spain, Italy and the United States supplied samples that represented acute and convalescent COVID-19. PBMCs, B-cell-depleted T cells, or T cells were the source of the cDNA or gDNA that made up the material.

Clones were sequenced by immunoSEQ multiplex PCR, and TCRdb holds only the in-frame ones, with some missing. The repertoire holds around 300,000 clones, with 86% as singletons. Per the germline V gene, CDR1 is MNHEY and CDR2 is SVGAGI. Trimming left V 8 bases short and J 8 bases short, with 16 bases between. The CDR3 contains 14 residues. This receptor was identified in a woman between 25 and 40 years old with active or convalescent COVID-19. The chain is built from TRBV6-5 and TRBJ1-6; tentatively, D is TRBD1 (6 bases). Sequenced sample: peripheral blood. The CDR3 DNA sequence: TGTGCCAGCTCACAGGGAGATTTCGATTCACCCCTCCACTTT. This codes for CASSQGDFDSPLHF.